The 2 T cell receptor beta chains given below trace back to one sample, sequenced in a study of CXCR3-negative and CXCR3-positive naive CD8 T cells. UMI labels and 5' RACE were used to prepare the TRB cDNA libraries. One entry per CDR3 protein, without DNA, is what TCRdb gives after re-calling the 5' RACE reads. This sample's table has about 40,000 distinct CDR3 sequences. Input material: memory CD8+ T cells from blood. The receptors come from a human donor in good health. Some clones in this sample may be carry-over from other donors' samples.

The CDR3 reads CASSGQGANTEAFF. The V call is TRBV11-2, the J call TRBJ1-1; TCRdb selects TRBD1, and the lack of DNA leaves this call unchecked. Germline CDR1 and CDR2: SGHAT and FQNNGV. The CDR3 totals 14 residues.

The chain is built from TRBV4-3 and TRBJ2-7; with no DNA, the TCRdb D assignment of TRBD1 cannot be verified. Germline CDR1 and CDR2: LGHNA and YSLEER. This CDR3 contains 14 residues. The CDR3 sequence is CASSQRDRGYEQYF.